This T cell receptor beta chain was sequenced for a study of a mutant IDH1 vaccine in newly diagnosed glioma. Measured with immunoSEQ multiplex PCR; TCRdb has only the in-frame clones, and not every one. This repertoire shows about 110,000 clones, roughly 90% found once; its top ten account for around 0.61%. The CDR3 sequence is 14 residues long. V lost 2 bases to trimming and J lost 0 bases, with 8 bases between them. The germline CDR1 and CDR2 sequences are SGHRS and YFSETQ. Notes on this clone: The antigen remains unidentified.

Stated time point: week 11, during vaccination. It was 300 ug of mutant IDH1 20-mer peptide that made up each vaccine dose, given with topical imiquimod. The genes are TRBV5-1 and TRBJ1-1, with unresolved D. This material consisted of PBMCs, taken from a glioma patient whose treatment included an IDH1 peptide vaccine. The sequence was obtained from a woman between 50 and 59 years old with glioma. DNA for the CDR3: TGCGCCAGCAGCTTACCGGGCCTGAACACTGAAGCTTTCTTT. Its protein is CASSLPGLNTEAFF. Full variable domain (missing parts from reference TRBV5-1 and TRBJ1-1): KAGVTQTPRYLIKTRGQQVTLSCSPISGHRSVSWYQQTPGQGLQFLFEYFSETQRNKGNFPGRFSGRQFSNSRSEMNVSTLELGDSALYLCASSLPGLNTEAFFGQGTRLTVV.